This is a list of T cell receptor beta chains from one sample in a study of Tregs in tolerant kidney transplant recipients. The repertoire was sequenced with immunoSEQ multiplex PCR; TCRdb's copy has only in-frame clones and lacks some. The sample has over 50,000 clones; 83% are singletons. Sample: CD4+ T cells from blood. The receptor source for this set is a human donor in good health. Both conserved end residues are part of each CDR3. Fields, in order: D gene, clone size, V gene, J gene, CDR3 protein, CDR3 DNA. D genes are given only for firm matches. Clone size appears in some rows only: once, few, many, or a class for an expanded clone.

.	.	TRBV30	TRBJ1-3	CAWSSANTIYF	TGTGCCTGGAGTTCTGCGAACACCATATATTTT
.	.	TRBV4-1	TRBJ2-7	CASSQGAGIAYEQYF	TGCGCCAGCAGCCAAGGGGCAGGGATCGCCTACGAGCAGTACTTC
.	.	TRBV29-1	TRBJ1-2	CSATGGNYGYTF	TGCAGCGCTACTGGGGGGAACTATGGCTACACCTTC
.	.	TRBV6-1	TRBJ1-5	CASRGGRSSNQPQHF	TGTGCCAGCAGGGGGGGGAGGAGCAGCAATCAGCCCCAGCATTTT
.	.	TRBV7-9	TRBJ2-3	CASSLVGSGADTQYF	TGTGCCAGCAGCTTGGTCGGGTCAGGAGCAGATACGCAGTATTTT
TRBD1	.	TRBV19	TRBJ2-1	CASSLSTGNEQFF	TGTGCCAGTAGCCTTTCGACAGGGAACGAGCAGTTCTTC
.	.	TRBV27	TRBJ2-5	CASSLGGALETQYF	TGTGCCAGCAGTTTAGGGGGGGCGCTTGAGACCCAGTACTTC
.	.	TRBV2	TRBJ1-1	CASSPPSRTEAFF	TGTGCCAGCAGTCCCCCTTCGAGAACTGAAGCTTTCTTT
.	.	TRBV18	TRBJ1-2	CASSPVQGGGYTF	TGTGCCAGCTCACCAGTACAGGGCGGTGGCTACACCTTC
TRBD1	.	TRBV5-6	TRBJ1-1	CASSSRDRVPEAFF	TGTGCCAGCAGCTCCCGGGACAGGGTACCTGAAGCTTTCTTT
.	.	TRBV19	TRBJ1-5	CASKTNSNQPQHF	TGTGCCAGTAAAACTAATAGCAATCAGCCCCAGCATTTT
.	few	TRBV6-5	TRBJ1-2	CASSNGLGYGYTF	TGTGCCAGCAGCAACGGGTTAGGCTATGGCTACACCTTC
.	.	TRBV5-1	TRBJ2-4	CASSSGASQNIQYF	TGCGCCAGCAGCTCGGGAGCCTCTCAAAACATTCAGTACTTC
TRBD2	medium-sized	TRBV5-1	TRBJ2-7	CASSLYTSGNTYEQYF	TGCGCCAGCAGCTTGTACACTAGCGGCAATACCTACGAGCAGTACTTC
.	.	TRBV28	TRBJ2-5	CASTSVGDPGRGETQYF	TGTGCCAGCACCTCCGTTGGGGACCCAGGTCGGGGGGAGACCCAGTACTTC
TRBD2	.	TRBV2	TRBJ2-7	CASREREDRYEQYF	TGTGCCAGCAGAGAGCGGGAGGATCGATACGAGCAGTACTTC
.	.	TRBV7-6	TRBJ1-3	CASSQSSGNTIYF	TGTGCCAGCAGCCAGAGCTCTGGAAACACCATATATTTT
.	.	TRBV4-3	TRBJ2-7	CASSHSPGEAEQYF	TGCGCCAGCAGCCACTCCCCGGGGGAGGCCGAGCAGTACTTC
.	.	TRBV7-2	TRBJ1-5	CASSLERPGLKPQHF	TGTGCCAGCAGCTTAGAGCGGCCAGGTTTGAAGCCCCAGCATTTT
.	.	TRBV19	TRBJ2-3	CASSSRRSDTQYF	TGTGCCAGTAGTAGCAGACGTTCGGATACGCAGTATTTT
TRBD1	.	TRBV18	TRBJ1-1	CASSPRQGNTEAFF	TGTGCCAGCTCACCTAGACAGGGGAACACTGAAGCTTTCTTT
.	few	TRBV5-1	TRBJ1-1	CASSIQVNTEAFF	TGCGCCAGCAGCATACAGGTAAACACTGAAGCTTTCTTT
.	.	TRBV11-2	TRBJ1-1	CASSLVSVLNTEAFF	TGTGCCAGCAGCTTAGTCTCAGTCTTAAACACTGAAGCTTTCTTT
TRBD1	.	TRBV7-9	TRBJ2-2	CASSLYRGLSKANTGELFF	TGTGCCAGCAGCTTATACAGGGGGCTCTCTAAGGCGAACACCGGGGAGCTGTTTTTT
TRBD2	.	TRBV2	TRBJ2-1	CASSERLAGAENEQFF	TGTGCCAGCAGTGAACGACTAGCGGGGGCCGAGAATGAGCAGTTCTTC
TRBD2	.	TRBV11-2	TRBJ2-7	CASSFTGTRVYEQYF	TGTGCCAGCAGTTTCACCGGGACTAGGGTCTACGAGCAGTACTTC
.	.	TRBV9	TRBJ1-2	CASSVVEGFGYTF	TGTGCCAGCAGCGTAGTGGAAGGGTTCGGCTACACCTTC
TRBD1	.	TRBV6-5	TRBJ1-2	CASSTGDNGYTF	TGTGCCAGCAGTACAGGGGATAATGGCTACACCTTC
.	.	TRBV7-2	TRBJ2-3	CASSSGGDGKGTQYF	TGTGCCAGCAGCTCGGGTGGGGACGGGAAGGGTACGCAGTATTTT
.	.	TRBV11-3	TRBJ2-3	CASTSLEGDTQYF	TGTGCCAGCACGTCCCTAGAGGGAGATACGCAGTATTTT
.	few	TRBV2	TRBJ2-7	CASSEWYEQYF	TGTGCCAGCAGTGAGTGGTACGAGCAGTACTTC